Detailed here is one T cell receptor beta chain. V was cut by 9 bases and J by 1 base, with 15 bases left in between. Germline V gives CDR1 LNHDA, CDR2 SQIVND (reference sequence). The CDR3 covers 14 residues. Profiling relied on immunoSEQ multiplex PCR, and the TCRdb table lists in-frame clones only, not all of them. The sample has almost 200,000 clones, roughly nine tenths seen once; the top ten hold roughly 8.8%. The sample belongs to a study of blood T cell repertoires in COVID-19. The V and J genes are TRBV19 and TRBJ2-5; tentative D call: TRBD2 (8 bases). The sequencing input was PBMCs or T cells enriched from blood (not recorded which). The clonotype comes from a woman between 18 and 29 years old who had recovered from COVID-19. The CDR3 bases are TGTGCCAGCGGACTAGCAGGGGGCCAAGAGACCCAGTACTTC. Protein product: CASGLAGGQETQYF. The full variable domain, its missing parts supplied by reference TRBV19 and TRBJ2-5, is DGGITQSPKYLFRKEGQNVTLSCEQNLNHDAMYWYRQDPGQGLRLIYYSQIVNDFQKGDIAEGYSVSREKKESFPLTVTSAQKNPTAFYLCASGLAGGQETQYFGPGTRLLVL.